This TCR beta chain was captured in a study of blood T cell repertoires in COVID-19. For the study at large: Donors in the United States, Italy and Spain gave samples during acute or convalescent COVID-19. From T cells, B-cell-depleted T cells, or PBMCs came the material, which was cDNA or gDNA.

In the original workflow: Quantification of nucleated cells was approximated via reference gene primer amplification. The data were produced by immunoSEQ multiplex PCR, yet TCRdb's version contains in-frame clones alone and is incomplete. D and trimming were read from the DNA, whereas the V and J calls and clone size are those reported in that table. The sample has roughly 260,000 clones, approximately 86% seen once. Trimming took 1 base from V and 2 from J, leaving 5 bases between them. The length of the CDR3 is 13 residues. Germline V lookup: CDR1 MNHEY, CDR2 SMNVEV (reference sequence). This receptor was obtained from a middle-aged man who had recovered from COVID-19. The sequenced material came from peripheral blood. The gene calls are TRBV27 and TRBJ2-5; D uncertain. CDR3 sequence (DNA): TGTGCCAGCAGTTTATGGGCTCAAGAGACCCAGTACTTC. It yields the protein CASSLWAQETQYF.